These 15 T cell receptor beta chains originate from one sample sequenced in a study of hypomethylating agent response in myelodysplastic syndrome. Sequenced by immunoSEQ multiplex PCR; TCRdb stores in-frame clones only, minus some. The data contain about 5,700 clones, approximately 87% of them singletons. Specimen: bone marrow, collected before or after starting hypomethylating agent treatment for myelodysplastic syndrome (not recorded which). These receptors were collected from a human donor with myelodysplastic syndrome.

In its sample, this clone was seen a few times. The J gene is TRBJ1-5, the V gene TRBV4-3; D may be TRBD1 (5 bases). Per germline, CDR1 LGHNA and CDR2 YSLEER. Trimming stripped 0 bases from V and 3 bases from J, with 9 bases between. CDR3 length equals 15 residues. CDR3 loop: CASSQDIGDNQPQHF. In nucleotides, the CDR3 is TGCGCCAGCAGCCAAGATATAGGGGACAATCAGCCCCAGCATTTT.

This clone came up a few times. J is TRBJ1-1 and V is TRBV2; D is unclear. CDR1 and CDR2 (germline): SNHLY, FYNNEI. The V end was cut by 6 bases, the J end by 2 bases, with 16 bases between. The CDR3 loop spans 15 amino acids. CDR3 loop: CASRAGYGSNTEAFF. The DNA for the CDR3 is TGTGCCAGCAGGGCCGGGTACGGAAGTAACACTGAAGCTTTCTTT.

CDR3 nucleotides: TGTGCCAGCACCCCATTCGGGGACAAGGGTCAGCCCCAGCATTTT. Protein product: CASTPFGDKGQPQHF. The chain joins TRBV7-2 to TRBJ1-5; D is perhaps TRBD1 (6 bases). CDR3 length: 15 amino acids. With 7 bases removed from V and 6 bases from J, the gap between germline ends came to 19 bases. Germline V gene data show CDR1 as SGHTA and CDR2 as FQGNSA.

This chain joins TRBV15 and TRBJ2-6; 8 bases are shared with TRBD1. The germline gives CDR1 LNHNV, CDR2 YYDKDF (reference sequence). The V and J ends lost 1 base and 0 bases, in that order; junction bases with no gene match: 2. The CDR3 covers 17 residues. As DNA, the CDR3 is TGTGCCACCAGCAGAGGGACAGGGATCTCTGGGGCCAACGTCCTGACTTTC. As protein: CATSRGTGISGANVLTF. The complete variable domain, with remaining parts taken from reference TRBV15 and TRBJ2-6, reads DAMVIQNPRYQVTQFGKPVTLSCSQTLNHNVMYWYQQKSSQAPKLLFHYYDKDFNNEADTPDNFQSRRPNTSFCFLDIRSPGLGDTAMYLCATSRGTGISGANVLTFGAGSRLTVL.

The V and J genes are TRBV11-3 and TRBJ2-1; no clear D. Trimming removed 3 bases at V and 6 bases at J, with 12 bases between. The germline CDR1 and CDR2 sequences are SGHNT and YENEEA. There are 14 residues in the CDR3. CDR3 residues: CASSLQNGPNEQFF. CDR3 nucleotide sequence: TGTGCCAGCAGCTTGCAGAACGGGCCCAATGAGCAGTTCTTC.

DNA of the CDR3: TGCGCCAGCAGCCAACCCCCGCTCGGGGGGAATTCACCCCTCCACTTT. This sequence encodes CASSQPPLGGNSPLHF. V and J are TRBV4-1 and TRBJ1-6, with D possibly TRBD1 on 5 matching bases. Trimming removed 2 bases at V and 7 bases at J, with 15 bases between. This CDR3 is 16 amino acids long. The germline gives CDR1 MGHRA, CDR2 YSYEKL.

This chain joins TRBV18 and TRBJ1-1; D is possibly TRBD1 (5 bases). This CDR3 is 13 amino acids long. V gave up 2 bases and J gave up 6 bases, with 10 bases separating them. CDR1 KGHSH and CDR2 LQKENI come from the germline V gene. DNA of the CDR3: TGTGCCAGCTCACCAGGAACAGGCCCTGAAGCTTTCTTT. Translating it yields CASSPGTGPEAFF. The entire variable domain, with the rest obtained from reference TRBV18 and TRBJ1-1, is as follows: NAGVMQNPRHLVRRRGQEARLRCSPMKGHSHVYWYRQLPEEGLKFMVYLQKENIIDESGMPKERFSAEFPKEGPSILRIQQVVRGDSAAYFCASSPGTGPEAFFGQGTRLTVV.

This sequence joins TRBV13 and TRBJ2-2; D unclear. The CDR3 is 15 amino acids. Trimming took off 3 bases at V and 3 bases at J, with 11 bases between the two ends. Germline assignment: CDR1 PRHDT and CDR2 FYEKMQ (reference sequence). This CDR3 reads CASSLTQKYTGELFF. For the CDR3, the DNA is TGTGCCAGCAGCTTGACCCAAAAATACACCGGGGAGCTGTTTTTT.

J is TRBJ1-1 and V is TRBV29-1, with TRBD1 identical over 10 bases. Germline V gene data show CDR1 as SQVTM and CDR2 as ANQGSEA. The CDR3 totals 13 residues. Trimming took 6 bases from V and 1 from J; bases not matched to a gene: 2. CDR3 residues: CSVRTGGNTEAFF. Here the CDR3 DNA reads TGCAGCGTCCGGACAGGGGGGAACACTGAAGCTTTCTTT.

The chain links TRBV5-1 to TRBJ2-5; 8 positions match TRBD1. Looked up from germline, CDR1 is SGHRS and CDR2 is YFSETQ. V gave up 1 base and J gave up 5 bases; unmatched junction bases: 7. The CDR3 extends over 15 amino acids. The CDR3: CASSLSGGKVETQYF. The CDR3 DNA reads TGCGCCAGCAGCTTGTCAGGGGGCAAGGTTGAGACCCAGTACTTC.

Note on this clone: Germline and junction disagree at one end, which may indicate a read error. The V gene is TRBV5-1, the J gene TRBJ2-3, with D possibly being TRBD1 (5 bases). CDR3 length: 14 residues. In germline, CDR1 is SGHRS, CDR2 YFSETQ. CDR3 coding DNA: TGCGCCAGCAGCTTGGCCAAACCCACAGGTACGCAGTATTTT. Protein sequence: CASSLAKPTGTQYF.

The genes are TRBV6-5 and TRBJ2-7, with D perhaps matching TRBD1 (5 bases). Germline V lookup: CDR1 MNHEY, CDR2 SVGAGI. This CDR3 contains 13 residues. Between the trimmed V and J ends, which lost 6 bases and 2 bases, there was a span of 11 bases. The CDR3 sequence is CASSMDITYEQYF. The DNA of the CDR3 is TGTGCCAGCAGCATGGACATAACCTACGAGCAGTACTTC.

The chain carries TRBV6-4 and TRBJ2-2; D is possibly TRBD2 (6 bases). The V gene lost 7 bases and the J gene lost 3 bases, with 12 bases spanning the gap. This CDR3 is 14 amino acids long. The germline V gene encodes CDR1 MRHNA and CDR2 SNTAGT. The CDR3 protein is CASTRDSHTGELFF. CDR3 nucleotide sequence: TGTGCCAGCACACGGGACTCCCACACCGGGGAGCTGTTTTTT.

The rearrangement links TRBV6-5 to TRBJ1-6; TRBD1 matches at 9 bases. The CDR3 contains 15 residues. Germline CDR1 and CDR2: MNHEY and SVGAGI. The J segment lost 8 bases and the V segment lost 3 bases, leaving 5 bases of the junction unmatched. CDR3 coding DNA: TGTGCCAGCAGTTATAAGGGACAGGGTTATTCACCCCTCCACTTT. Protein sequence: CASSYKGQGYSPLHF.

The V and J genes are TRBV5-1 and TRBJ1-2, with TRBD1 matching over 9 bases. From germline, CDR1 is SGHRS and CDR2 YFSETQ. The J segment lost 6 bases and the V segment lost 3 bases, leaving 12 bases of the junction unmatched. The CDR3 length is 16 residues. The CDR3 reads CASSWPYYRGRNGYTF. The CDR3 bases are TGCGCCAGCAGCTGGCCGTACTACAGGGGGCGGAATGGCTACACCTTC. Combining the CDR3 with reference TRBV5-1 and TRBJ1-2 gives the whole variable domain KAGVTQTPRYLIKTRGQQVTLSCSPISGHRSVSWYQQTPGQGLQFLFEYFSETQRNKGNFPGRFSGRQFSNSRSEMNVSTLELGDSALYLCASSWPYYRGRNGYTFGSGTRLTVV.